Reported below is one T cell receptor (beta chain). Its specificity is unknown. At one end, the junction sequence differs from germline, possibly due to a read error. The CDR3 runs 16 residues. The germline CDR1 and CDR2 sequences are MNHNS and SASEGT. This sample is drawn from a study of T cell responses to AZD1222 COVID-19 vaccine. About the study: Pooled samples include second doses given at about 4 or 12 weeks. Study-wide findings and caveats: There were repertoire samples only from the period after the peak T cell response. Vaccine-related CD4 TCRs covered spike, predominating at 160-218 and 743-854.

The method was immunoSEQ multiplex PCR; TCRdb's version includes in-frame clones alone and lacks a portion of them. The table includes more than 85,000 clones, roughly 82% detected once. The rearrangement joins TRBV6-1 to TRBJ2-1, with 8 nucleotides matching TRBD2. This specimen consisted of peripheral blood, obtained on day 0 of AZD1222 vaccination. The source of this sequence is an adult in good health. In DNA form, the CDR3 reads TGTGCCAGCAGTAAAGCGGGGGCCTCCAACTACAATGAGCAGTTCTTC. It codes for CASSKAGASNYNEQFF.